Sequencing of this T cell receptor (beta chain) was carried out in a study of blood T cell repertoires in COVID-19. Per the original data handling: Estimated nucleated cell counts came from reference gene primer amplification. Profiling relied on immunoSEQ multiplex PCR, and the TCRdb table lists in-frame clones only, not all of them. That table is the source of V, J and clone size, and D and trimming were worked out from the DNA. In the table there are 200,000 to 250,000 clones, around 80% of which are singletons. Unmatched junction bases numbered 21, after V lost 5 bases and J lost 8 bases. Germline V CDR1 and CDR2: SNHLY, FYNNEI. This CDR3 comprises 18 residues.

The TCR originated in a man aged 60-69 years who had recovered from COVID-19. The chain has TRBV2 and TRBJ1-1; 9 bases align to TRBD1. Sequenced material: PBMCs or T cells enriched from blood (not recorded which). The CDR3 nucleotides read TGTGCCAGCAGTCCACCTCTCGATCCCCGGGACAGGGAATCCGAAGCTTTCTTT. Its translation is CASSPPLDPRDRESEAFF.